These T cell receptor beta chains were read from a single sample in a study of cytomegalovirus exposure and HLA in healthy donors. Repertoires were generated with immunoSEQ multiplex PCR, while TCRdb's copy carries only in-frame clones and drops some. The sample carries 98,000 or so clones, around 80% recorded once. The material sequenced was PBMCs. These receptors were taken from a human donor in good health. CDR3s include the opening cysteine and the closing phenylalanine or tryptophan. The D gene is left open where the match is weak. Only part of the rows carry a size: once, few, many, or a class if the clone is expanded.

D gene: NA; J gene: TRBJ1-2; clone size: few; V gene: TRBV5-4; CDR3 DNA: TGTGCCAGCAGCCGCACAGGGTCTAATGGCTACACCTTC; CDR3 protein: CASSRTGSNGYTF
D gene: NA; J gene: TRBJ1-3; clone size: NA; V gene: TRBV5-1; CDR3 DNA: TGCGCCAGCAGCTTAGGCCAGACTACCGGAAACACCATATATTTT; CDR3 protein: CASSLGQTTGNTIYF
D gene: TRBD1; J gene: TRBJ2-5; clone size: NA; V gene: TRBV6-5; CDR3 DNA: TGTGCCAGCTATAATGAGGGGGCCTCACAAGAGACCCAGTACTTC; CDR3 protein: CASYNEGASQETQYF
D gene: NA; J gene: TRBJ1-5; clone size: NA; V gene: TRBV5-1; CDR3 DNA: TGCGCCAGCAGCTGGACACCTGATAGCAATCAGCCCCAGCATTTT; CDR3 protein: CASSWTPDSNQPQHF
D gene: TRBD1; J gene: TRBJ1-5; clone size: once; V gene: TRBV6-5; CDR3 DNA: TGTGCCAGCAGGGGTGGACAGGGCAATCAGCCCCAGCATTTT; CDR3 protein: CASRGGQGNQPQHF
D gene: NA; J gene: TRBJ2-7; clone size: NA; V gene: TRBV5-6; CDR3 DNA: TGTGCCAGCAGCTTCAGGGGAGCCTACGAGCAGTACTTC; CDR3 protein: CASSFRGAYEQYF
D gene: TRBD2; J gene: TRBJ2-2; clone size: NA; V gene: TRBV9; CDR3 DNA: TGTGCCAGCAGCGTCGGTTTAGCGGGGGGGAGTAACACCGGGGAGCTGTTTTTT; CDR3 protein: CASSVGLAGGSNTGELFF
D gene: TRBD1; J gene: TRBJ1-4; clone size: NA; V gene: TRBV6-1; CDR3 DNA: TGTGCCAGCAATCCAAGGGGCAGGGGGGTTGAAAAACTGTTTTTT; CDR3 protein: CASNPRGRGVEKLFF
D gene: TRBD2; J gene: TRBJ2-7; clone size: once; V gene: TRBV6-6; CDR3 DNA: TGTGCCAGCAGTTACTCAGGAGGACTAGCGGTTTACGAGCAGTACTTC; CDR3 protein: CASSYSGGLAVYEQYF
D gene: NA; J gene: TRBJ1-1; clone size: NA; V gene: TRBV5-8; CDR3 DNA: TGTGCCAGCAGCTTGCGTACCGGGACTCACACTGAAGCTTTCTTT; CDR3 protein: CASSLRTGTHTEAFF
D gene: NA; J gene: TRBJ2-2; clone size: NA; V gene: TRBV15; CDR3 DNA: TGTGCCACCAGCAGAGATCTGTCGGGGGTAGGCGGGGAGCTGTTTTTT; CDR3 protein: CATSRDLSGVGGELFF
D gene: TRBD1; J gene: TRBJ2-5; clone size: NA; V gene: TRBV6-5; CDR3 DNA: TGTGCCAGCAGTCAATCGGGACAGGGTTCGGAGACCCAGTACTTC; CDR3 protein: CASSQSGQGSETQYF
D gene: NA; J gene: TRBJ1-5; clone size: NA; V gene: TRBV19; CDR3 DNA: TGTGCCAGTACCCAGCGGGGGACCTGGGGAAATCAGCCCCAGCATTTT; CDR3 protein: CASTQRGTWGNQPQHF
D gene: TRBD1; J gene: TRBJ1-2; clone size: NA; V gene: TRBV15; CDR3 DNA: TGTGCCACCAGCAGAGATCAGGGGGTGAGAGGCTACACCTTC; CDR3 protein: CATSRDQGVRGYTF
D gene: NA; J gene: TRBJ2-2; clone size: NA; V gene: TRBV5-4; CDR3 DNA: TGTGCCAGCAGCTTGGCTTCCACCGGGGAGCTGTTTTTT; CDR3 protein: CASSLASTGELFF
D gene: NA; J gene: TRBJ1-1; clone size: NA; V gene: TRBV5-1; CDR3 DNA: TGCGCCAGCAGCAAGGACAGACTTGAAGCTTTCTTT; CDR3 protein: CASSKDRLEAFF
D gene: NA; J gene: TRBJ1-2; clone size: NA; V gene: TRBV7-2; CDR3 DNA: TGTGCCAGCAGCCTAGGGGGAGGCTGCGGCTACACCTTC; CDR3 protein: CASSLGGGCGYTF
D gene: NA; J gene: TRBJ2-7; clone size: NA; V gene: TRBV6-5; CDR3 DNA: TGTGCCAGCAGTTACTCGACAGGCGCGTGGGAGCAGTACTTC; CDR3 protein: CASSYSTGAWEQYF
D gene: TRBD1; J gene: TRBJ2-3; clone size: once; V gene: TRBV25-1; CDR3 DNA: TGTGCCAGCACCCCGGGACAGTGGGCCGGGGATACGCAGTATTTT; CDR3 protein: CASTPGQWAGDTQYF
D gene: TRBD1; J gene: TRBJ2-7; clone size: NA; V gene: TRBV6-6; CDR3 DNA: TGTGCCAGCAGTAAAGGACAGGGTCTATCCTACGAGCAGTACTTC; CDR3 protein: CASSKGQGLSYEQYF
D gene: NA; J gene: TRBJ2-7; clone size: NA; V gene: TRBV25-1; CDR3 DNA: TGTGCCAGCAGTGGAATCCTCAGGGTGGAAGGGGCCTACGAGCAGTACTTC; CDR3 protein: CASSGILRVEGAYEQYF
D gene: NA; J gene: TRBJ1-4; clone size: NA; V gene: TRBV6-1; CDR3 DNA: TGTGCCAGCAGTCGGGGAGCAGCAGGTAATGAAAAACTGTTTTTT; CDR3 protein: CASSRGAAGNEKLFF
D gene: NA; J gene: TRBJ1-1; clone size: NA; V gene: TRBV29-1; CDR3 DNA: TGCAGCGTTGATTGGGGGCGGTGGACTGAAGCTTTCTTT; CDR3 protein: CSVDWGRWTEAFF
D gene: NA; J gene: TRBJ2-7; clone size: NA; V gene: TRBV9; CDR3 DNA: TGTGCCAGCAGCGTATCAGGGGCCCAGATGAACGAGCAGTACTTC; CDR3 protein: CASSVSGAQMNEQYF
D gene: NA; J gene: TRBJ2-1; clone size: NA; V gene: TRBV19; CDR3 DNA: TGTGCCAGTAGTATCCCCACTAGCTTTGAGCAGTTCTTC; CDR3 protein: CASSIPTSFEQFF
D gene: NA; J gene: TRBJ1-1; clone size: NA; V gene: TRBV21-1; CDR3 DNA: TGTGCCAGCAGCAATGGTGACAGGGGGCGCAAGAACACTGAAGCTTTCTTT; CDR3 protein: CASSNGDRGRKNTEAFF
D gene: TRBD1; J gene: TRBJ1-5; clone size: few; V gene: TRBV5-6; CDR3 DNA: TGTGCCAGCAGCTTGGGACAGGGGAAGCCCCAGCATTTT; CDR3 protein: CASSLGQGKPQHF
D gene: NA; J gene: TRBJ1-2; clone size: NA; V gene: TRBV6-5; CDR3 DNA: TGTGCCAGCAGTTACTCGACACAGGGAAGTGGCTACACCTTC; CDR3 protein: CASSYSTQGSGYTF
D gene: TRBD1; J gene: TRBJ1-2; clone size: NA; V gene: TRBV10-2; CDR3 DNA: TGCGCCAGCAGAGGGACAGGGGGCGGCTATGGCTACACCTTC; CDR3 protein: CASRGTGGGYGYTF
D gene: NA; J gene: TRBJ2-7; clone size: NA; V gene: TRBV15; CDR3 DNA: TGTGCCACCTTGGACGGCAGGGATCCCTACGAGCAGTACTTC; CDR3 protein: CATLDGRDPYEQYF
D gene: TRBD1; J gene: TRBJ1-2; clone size: NA; V gene: TRBV5-1; CDR3 DNA: TGCGCCAGCAGCTTGGGGACAGGGACCAACTATGGCTACACCTTC; CDR3 protein: CASSLGTGTNYGYTF
D gene: TRBD2; J gene: TRBJ2-5; clone size: NA; V gene: TRBV2; CDR3 DNA: TGTGCCAGTTATGGGTCCGGGAGGGGAAAGACCCAGTACTTC; CDR3 protein: CASYGSGRGKTQYF
D gene: NA; J gene: TRBJ2-7; clone size: few; V gene: TRBV11-2; CDR3 DNA: TGTGCCAGCAGCGTCCTCAGTGGCATTGGCTTGTACGAGCAGTACTTC; CDR3 protein: CASSVLSGIGLYEQYF
D gene: NA; J gene: TRBJ1-2; clone size: NA; V gene: TRBV6-5; CDR3 DNA: TGTGCCAGCAACCGTTTGGGGGGGCCGGATGGCTACACCTTC; CDR3 protein: CASNRLGGPDGYTF
D gene: TRBD1; J gene: TRBJ1-2; clone size: NA; V gene: TRBV2; CDR3 DNA: TGTGCCAGCAGCGTTGGACAGGGGGGTAGCAGCACCTTC; CDR3 protein: CASSVGQGGSSTF
D gene: TRBD1; J gene: TRBJ2-4; clone size: NA; V gene: TRBV5-1; CDR3 DNA: TGCGCCAGCAGACCAACAGGGGGTCTAGCCAAAAACATTCAGTACTTC; CDR3 protein: CASRPTGGLAKNIQYF
D gene: TRBD1; J gene: TRBJ2-7; clone size: NA; V gene: TRBV6-5; CDR3 DNA: TGTGCCAGCAGTCGACAGGGATTCACCTACGAGCAGTACTTC; CDR3 protein: CASSRQGFTYEQYF
D gene: NA; J gene: TRBJ2-7; clone size: NA; V gene: TRBV16; CDR3 DNA: TGTGCCAGCAGCCAATCGGGTCTCCTAGCGATGACCTACGAGCAGTACTTC; CDR3 protein: CASSQSGLLAMTYEQYF
D gene: TRBD1; J gene: TRBJ1-3; clone size: NA; V gene: TRBV7-9; CDR3 DNA: TGTGCCAGCAGCCACCGGGACAGGGGGTTTGTAGACACCATATATTTT; CDR3 protein: CASSHRDRGFVDTIYF
D gene: NA; J gene: TRBJ2-5; clone size: NA; V gene: TRBV29-1; CDR3 DNA: TGCAGCGTTGAAGGTGGCATACAAGAGACCCAGTACTTC; CDR3 protein: CSVEGGIQETQYF
D gene: NA; J gene: TRBJ2-2; clone size: NA; V gene: TRBV9; CDR3 DNA: TGTGCCAGCAGCGTAGATACCCAGGCGGGGACCGGGGAGCTGTTTTTT; CDR3 protein: CASSVDTQAGTGELFF
D gene: TRBD1; J gene: TRBJ1-4; clone size: NA; V gene: TRBV6-1; CDR3 DNA: TGTGCCAGCTTCCAGGGGACAGTTTTTGAAAAACTGTTTTTT; CDR3 protein: CASFQGTVFEKLFF
D gene: NA; J gene: TRBJ2-3; clone size: NA; V gene: TRBV6-4; CDR3 DNA: TGTGCCAGCAGTAGGGCGGGATTGGCGGATACGCAGTATTTT; CDR3 protein: CASSRAGLADTQYF
D gene: TRBD2; J gene: TRBJ2-1; clone size: NA; V gene: TRBV29-1; CDR3 DNA: TGCAGCGTGGCCAGGACTAGCGGGAGCTCCTACAATGAGCAGTTCTTC; CDR3 protein: CSVARTSGSSYNEQFF
D gene: NA; J gene: TRBJ2-5; clone size: NA; V gene: TRBV11-2; CDR3 DNA: TGTGCCAGCAGCCCCCGTGGCTATGGGGCCCAAGAGACCCAGTACTTC; CDR3 protein: CASSPRGYGAQETQYF
D gene: TRBD1; J gene: TRBJ1-2; clone size: few; V gene: TRBV10-3; CDR3 DNA: TGTGCCATCAGTGAGTCAAACCCGGGACAGGGAATGGCTGGCTACACCTTC; CDR3 protein: CAISESNPGQGMAGYTF
D gene: NA; J gene: TRBJ2-1; clone size: NA; V gene: TRBV6-1; CDR3 DNA: TGTGCCAGCAGTGGACTCTTACCCGGACCGGGGGTGACCTACAATGAGCAGTTCTTC; CDR3 protein: CASSGLLPGPGVTYNEQFF
D gene: TRBD1; J gene: TRBJ1-2; clone size: NA; V gene: TRBV15; CDR3 DNA: TGTGCCACCAGCATACAGGACAGGCTTCCCTATGGCTACACCTTC; CDR3 protein: CATSIQDRLPYGYTF
D gene: NA; J gene: TRBJ1-1; clone size: NA; V gene: TRBV7-9; CDR3 DNA: TGTGCCAGCAGCTTATATGGGGAGGACACTGAAGCTTTCTTT; CDR3 protein: CASSLYGEDTEAFF
D gene: TRBD2; J gene: TRBJ2-1; clone size: NA; V gene: TRBV2; CDR3 DNA: TGTGCCAGCAGTCCAAATCTCAGCGGGGGGGCCAATGAGCAGTTCTTC; CDR3 protein: CASSPNLSGGANEQFF
D gene: TRBD2; J gene: TRBJ2-5; clone size: NA; V gene: TRBV29-1; CDR3 DNA: TGCAGCGCCGGCGGGGGCCAAGAGACCCAGTACTTC; CDR3 protein: CSAGGGQETQYF
D gene: NA; J gene: TRBJ2-3; clone size: NA; V gene: TRBV27; CDR3 DNA: TGTGCCAGCAGTTTACGCAGGGGTACAGATACGCAGTATTTT; CDR3 protein: CASSLRRGTDTQYF
D gene: TRBD1; J gene: TRBJ2-7; clone size: NA; V gene: TRBV7-9; CDR3 DNA: TGTGCCAGCAGCGGACAGGGAACCTACGAGCAGTACTTC; CDR3 protein: CASSGQGTYEQYF
D gene: NA; J gene: TRBJ1-6; clone size: NA; V gene: TRBV5-6; CDR3 DNA: TGTGCCAGCAGCTTGGCCGGGAACCATAATTCACCCCTCCACTTT; CDR3 protein: CASSLAGNHNSPLHF
D gene: TRBD1; J gene: TRBJ2-7; clone size: few; V gene: TRBV4-1; CDR3 DNA: TGCGCCAGCAGACTTGGACAGGCCTACGAGCAGTACTTC; CDR3 protein: CASRLGQAYEQYF
D gene: NA; J gene: TRBJ2-5; clone size: NA; V gene: TRBV11-3; CDR3 DNA: TGTGCCAGCAGCAGAGGGGAGACCCAGTACTTC; CDR3 protein: CASSRGETQYF
D gene: TRBD2; J gene: TRBJ2-5; clone size: NA; V gene: TRBV5-4; CDR3 DNA: TGTGCCAGCAGCTTGAGGTCCGGGAGGGGAACCCCCGAGACCCAGTACTTC; CDR3 protein: CASSLRSGRGTPETQYF
D gene: NA; J gene: TRBJ1-1; clone size: NA; V gene: TRBV5-4; CDR3 DNA: TGTGCCAGCAGCTTGGCTGGGGGGGTGAACACTGAAGCTTTCTTT; CDR3 protein: CASSLAGGVNTEAFF